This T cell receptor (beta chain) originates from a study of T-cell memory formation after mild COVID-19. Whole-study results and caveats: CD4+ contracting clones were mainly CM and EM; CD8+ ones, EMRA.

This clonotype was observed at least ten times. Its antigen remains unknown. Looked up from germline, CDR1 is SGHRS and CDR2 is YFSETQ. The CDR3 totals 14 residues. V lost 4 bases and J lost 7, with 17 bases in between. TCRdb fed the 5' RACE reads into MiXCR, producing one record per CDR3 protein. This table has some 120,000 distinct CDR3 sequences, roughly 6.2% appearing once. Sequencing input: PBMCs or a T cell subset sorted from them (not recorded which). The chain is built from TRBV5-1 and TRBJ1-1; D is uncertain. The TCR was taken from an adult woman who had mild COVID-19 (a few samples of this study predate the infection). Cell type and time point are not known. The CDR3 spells CASSPSSGIFEAFF. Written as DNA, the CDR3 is TGCGCCAGCAGCCCCAGCTCGGGAATTTTTGAAGCTTTCTTT.